These 32 T cell receptor beta chains share one sample of origin, sequenced in a study of spatial heterogeneity in lung cancer. TCRdb redid the calling of the 5' RACE reads with MiXCR, one entry per CDR3 protein. Of around 7,400 distinct CDR3 sequences in the sample, more than 6.5% were seen once. Antigen specificity for these receptors is unknown. Time point indicated: sample taken at primary tumor resection. Broader study findings: Tumoral mutation counts were tracked by counts of expanded intratumoral alpha and beta TCRs.

Sequencing used lung tumor tissue, obtained at surgery. The receptors derive from a male donor with early-stage non-small cell lung cancer.

This clonotype was detected ten times or more. The rearrangement links TRBV12-3 or TRBV12-4 to TRBJ1-2; tentatively, D is TRBD1 (5 bases). Trimming pared 6 bases from V and 7 bases from J, leaving 24 bases between. The CDR3 has 16 residues. CDR3 sequence: CASSTNAGLDRSGYTF. The CDR3 DNA sequence: TGTGCCAGCAGCACAAACGCGGGGCTGGATCGCAGTGGCTACACCTTC.

The chain couples TRBV6-5 to TRBJ1-2; the match to TRBD1 covers 8 bases. The CDR3 is 15 residues long. V was pared by 5 bases and J by 6 bases, with 11 bases of the junction left unmatched. Germline CDR1 reads MNHEY; CDR2 reads SVGAGI. CDR3 DNA sequence: TGTGCCAGCAGTCAAGAGTCGACAGGGGATAATGGCTACACCTTC. As protein: CASSQESTGDNGYTF.

This clonotype is medium-sized within its sample. The CDR3 DNA reads TGCAGTGCTATTCCCGGGGCAAGAGAGACCCAGTACTTC. This codes for CSAIPGARETQYF. The rearrangement joins TRBV20-1 to TRBJ2-5; D may be TRBD1 or TRBD2 (5 bases each). Germline assignment: CDR1 DFQATT and CDR2 SNEGSKA (reference sequence). The CDR3 has 13 residues. Trimming cost V 4 bases and J 4 bases, with 13 bases left between them.

This clonotype is labeled as medium-sized. This chain connects TRBV29-1 to TRBJ2-1; 9 nucleotides match TRBD2. Per germline, CDR1 SQVTM and CDR2 ANQGSEA. This CDR3 region has 15 residues. Trimming removed 7 bases from V and 3 bases from J; junction bases left unmatched: 10. The chain's CDR3 is CSAGTSSVIYNEQFF. For the CDR3, the DNA is TGCAGCGCTGGGACTAGCTCCGTGATCTACAATGAGCAGTTCTTC.

V gene TRBV5-4 combines with J gene TRBJ2-1; 13 bases map to TRBD2. CDR1 is SGHNT, CDR2 YYREEE, per germline (reference sequence). The ends lost 2 bases at V and 2 bases at J; junction bases unmatched: 1. The CDR3 sequence is 16 residues long. CDR3 nucleotide sequence: TGTGCCAGCAGCTTTGGGACTAGCGGGGCCTACAATGAGCAGTTCTTC. Translating it yields CASSFGTSGAYNEQFF. The full variable domain, its missing parts supplied by reference TRBV5-4 and TRBJ2-1, is ETGVTQSPTHLIKTRGQQVTLRCSSQSGHNTVSWYQQALGQGPQFIFQYYREEENGRGNFPPRFSGLQFPNYSSELNVNALELDDSALYLCASSFGTSGAYNEQFFGPGTRLTVL.

This clonotype was counted only a few times. The rearrangement links TRBV28 to TRBJ2-5; D remains unclear. This CDR3 is built from 12 residues. Deletions cut 2 bases from V and 6 bases from J, with 7 bases between. Germline loops: CDR1 MDHEN, CDR2 SYDVKM. The CDR3 here is CASSLQLKTQYF. DNA for the CDR3: TGTGCCAGCAGTTTACAATTAAAGACCCAGTACTTC.

This clonotype was observed at least ten times. The DNA of the CDR3 is TGCAGTGCTAATCCCCCGGGCGGGGGGTTATACCAAGAGACCCAGTACTTC. Translating it yields CSANPPGGGLYQETQYF. The chain uses TRBV20-1 and TRBJ2-5; 8 bases are shared with TRBD2. The V gene end was trimmed by 4 bases and the J gene end by 0 bases; junction bases not matched to a gene: 13. CDR3 size: 17 residues. Germline CDR1 reads DFQATT; CDR2 reads SNEGSKA (reference sequence).

This clonotype was picked up many times. The gene calls are TRBV5-4 and TRBJ2-7, with D possibly matching TRBD2 (6 bases). The V gene's germline CDR1 is SGHNT and CDR2 YYREEE (reference sequence). The CDR3 sequence is 15 residues long. Trimming cost V 4 bases and J 2 bases, with 16 bases left between them. CDR3 DNA sequence: TGTGCCAGCAGCAATCGGGACTTCGCAGCCTACGAGCAGTACTTC. It specifies CASSNRDFAAYEQYF.

This clonotype was picked up many times. The V and J genes are TRBV5-1 and TRBJ2-5, with 8 bases matching TRBD1. The CDR3 contains 14 residues. The V and J ends lost 0 bases and 4 bases, in that order; junction bases with no gene match: 2. Germline assignment: CDR1 SGHRS and CDR2 YFSETQ. The CDR3 DNA reads TGCGCCAGCAGCTTGGGTGGACAGGGAGAGACCCAGTACTTC. Translation: CASSLGGQGETQYF.

This clonotype is a singleton in its sample. The rearrangement links TRBV9 to TRBJ1-2; 7 bases agree with TRBD1. Germline V lookup: CDR1 SGDLS, CDR2 YYNGEE. V dropped 4 bases and J dropped 1; count of bases not matched to a gene: 10. The CDR3 covers 16 residues. The CDR3: CASSPGDSLFNYGYTF. CDR3 DNA sequence: TGTGCCAGCAGCCCAGGGGACAGCCTGTTTAACTATGGCTACACCTTC.

This chain joins TRBV6-1 and TRBJ1-4, with 11 bases aligning to TRBD1. CDR1 and CDR2 from the germline V gene are MNHNS and SASEGT. The CDR3 totals 15 residues. Unmatched junction bases numbered 7, after V lost 6 bases and J lost 7 bases. The CDR3 bases are TGTGCCAGCAGGCGCGTCGGGACAGGGGGTGAAAAACTGTTTTTT. It translates to CASRRVGTGGEKLFF.

V and J are TRBV11-1 and TRBJ2-1; TRBD2 matches at 8 bases. With V trimmed by 5 bases and J by 5 bases, 8 bases remained unmatched. Germline V gene sequence: CDR1 SGHAT, CDR2 FQDESV (reference sequence). This CDR3 spans 15 amino acids. Here the CDR3 DNA reads TGTGCCAGCAGCATGAGCGGGAGCACGGACAATGAGCAGTTCTTC. Residues: CASSMSGSTDNEQFF.

The chain combines TRBV6-4 with TRBJ2-7, with D tentatively TRBD1 (5 bases). CDR1 is MRHNA and CDR2 is SNTAGT in the germline V gene. Trimming removed 0 bases from V and 6 bases from J, with 15 bases in between. This CDR3 spans 15 amino acids. CDR3 sequence: CASSDSSPKGLEQYF. As DNA, the CDR3 is TGTGCCAGCAGTGACTCGAGTCCGAAGGGGCTCGAGCAGTACTTC.

This clonotype was detected many times. The rearrangement links TRBV10-2 to TRBJ2-3; D call uncertain. This CDR3 spans 13 amino acids. Trimming removed 10 bases at V and 1 base at J, with 12 bases between. Looked up from germline, CDR1 is WSHSY and CDR2 is SAAADI. DNA for the CDR3: TGCGCCATTCACGGTCCGCGCACAGATACGCAGTATTTT. This translates into CAIHGPRTDTQYF.

As to this clonotype: This may arise from a read error, as a much more abundant clone is one base away. The rearrangement uses TRBV11-2 and TRBJ2-7, with D possibly called TRBD1 or TRBD2 (5 bases each). V lost 8 bases and J 10 bases, leaving 24 bases between the germline ends. Germline values: CDR1 SGHAT, CDR2 FQNNGV. The CDR3 is 14 residues long. The DNA of the CDR3 is TGTGCCAGCTCCCTAGAGGGGCGCGGTTGCGCCCAGTACTTC. Amino acids: CASSLEGRGCAQYF.

The DNA of the CDR3 is TGCAGCGCAAAAGCAGGGCGGGAGACCCAGTACTTC. Its translation is CSAKAGRETQYF. The chain joins TRBV29-1 to TRBJ2-5; TRBD1 might be the D (5 bases). Per germline, CDR1 SQVTM and CDR2 ANQGSEA. Between the trimmed V and J ends, which lost 7 bases and 5 bases, there was a span of 14 bases. The CDR3 has 12 amino acids.

This clonotype showed up just a few times. CDR3 DNA: TGTGCCAGCAGTTTTACAGGGGACGAGCAGTACTTC. Protein product: CASSFTGDEQYF. The genes are TRBV28 and TRBJ2-7; 7 bases agree with TRBD1. Germline V gives CDR1 MDHEN, CDR2 SYDVKM. This CDR3 is 12 amino acids long. Losses at the gene ends were 3 bases for V and 5 bases for J; bases not matched to a gene: 1.

Judged by abundance, this clonotype is medium-sized. V usage is TRBV5-1 and J usage is TRBJ2-7; 7 positions agree with TRBD1. In germline, CDR1 is SGHRS, CDR2 YFSETQ. V gave up 2 bases and J gave up 1 base; unmatched junction bases: 3. CDR3 length equals 14 residues. The CDR3 is CASSLNRGSYEQYF. DNA for the CDR3: TGCGCCAGCAGCTTAAACAGGGGATCCTACGAGCAGTACTTC.

This clonotype occurred a few times. This chain links TRBV20-1 with TRBJ1-5; maybe TRBD1 (5 bases). Per germline, CDR1 DFQATT and CDR2 SNEGSKA (reference sequence). The CDR3 runs 13 residues. The germline V and J ends were trimmed by 4 bases and 4 bases, with 11 bases remaining between them. The CDR3 loop is CSAIRGLNQPQHF. CDR3 DNA sequence: TGCAGTGCTATCCGGGGCCTAAATCAGCCCCAGCATTTT.

By its share, this clonotype is medium-sized. CDR3 nucleotide sequence: TGTGCCTGGAGTGTAAACCCTTTTGAGGATGGCTACACCTTC. It yields the protein CAWSVNPFEDGYTF. This sequence joins TRBV30 and TRBJ1-2, with D uncertain. The germline CDR1 and CDR2 sequences are GTSNPN and SVGIG (reference sequence). With 0 bases removed from V and 6 bases from J, the gap between germline ends came to 14 bases. The CDR3 is 14 residues long. The variable domain in full, completed from reference TRBV30 and TRBJ1-2, reads SQTIHQWPATLVQPVGSPLSLECTVEGTSNPNLYWYRQAAGRGLQLLFYSVGIGQISSEVPQNLSASRPQDRQFILSSKKLLLSDSGFYLCAWSVNPFEDGYTFGSGTRLTVV.

This clonotype was recorded a few times. V gene TRBV30 combines with J gene TRBJ2-5; TRBD2 matches 8 bases. Germline V gives CDR1 GTSNPN, CDR2 SVGIG (reference sequence). J lost 3 bases, V lost 0 bases, and 6 bases had no gene match. The CDR3 has 15 amino acids. CDR3 amino acids: CAWSVPRTSKETQYF. The CDR3 DNA is TGTGCCTGGAGTGTACCCCGGACTAGCAAAGAGACCCAGTACTTC.

This clonotype turned up a few times. The rearrangement links TRBV7-2 to TRBJ1-2, with TRBD1 identical over 9 bases. Germline CDR1 reads SGHTA; CDR2 reads FQGNSA. Unmatched junction bases numbered 15, after V lost 5 bases and J lost 8 bases. This CDR3 has 16 residues. CDR3 sequence reads: CASSSSGTGTSRGYTF. The CDR3 coding sequence is TGTGCCAGCAGCAGCTCCGGGACAGGGACGTCGAGAGGCTACACCTTC.

In this sample, this clonotype turned up a few times. The rearrangement joins TRBV29-1 to TRBJ2-3, with a tentative D call TRBD2 (6 bases). Trimming took off 6 bases at V and 1 base at J, with 17 bases between the two ends. In germline, CDR1 is SQVTM, CDR2 ANQGSEA. The CDR3 runs to 15 residues. CDR3 bases: TGCAGCGTCCGTCCTAGCGAGACCCGCACAGATACGCAGTATTTT. Protein: CSVRPSETRTDTQYF.

This clonotype has at least ten counts. This chain joins TRBV5-1 and TRBJ2-1; 10 nucleotides agree with TRBD2. V dropped 4 bases and J dropped 2; count of bases not matched to a gene: 3. This CDR3 is built from 15 residues. Germline loops: CDR1 SGHRS, CDR2 YFSETQ. CDR3 bases: TGCGCCAGCAGCGAACTAGCGGGGACCTACAATGAGCAGTTCTTC. Translating gives CASSELAGTYNEQFF.

This clonotype is medium-sized. Written as DNA, the CDR3 is TGTGCCAGCAGCCCTCCGGGCCCCTACGAGCAGTACTTC. Translated: CASSPPGPYEQYF. The rearrangement links TRBV5-5 to TRBJ2-7; D not resolved. Germline CDR1 reads SGHKS; CDR2 reads YYEKEE (reference sequence). V was trimmed by 4 bases and J by 2 bases, leaving 10 bases between them. The CDR3 spans 13 residues.

Judged by abundance, this clonotype is medium-sized. The chain joins TRBV7-9 to TRBJ2-7; TRBD1 aligns across 12 bases. CDR3 length equals 18 residues. V lost 5 bases to trimming and J lost 5 bases; unmatched junction nucleotides: 16. Germline-derived CDR1 and CDR2 are SEHNR and FQNEAQ (reference sequence). The CDR3 region has the DNA TGTGCCAGCAGCCCTCGTAGGGGACAGGGGGCCGGATCCCACGAGCAGTACTTC. Translation gives CASSPRRGQGAGSHEQYF.

In its sample, this clonotype is medium-sized. This chain joins TRBV11-2 and TRBJ1-3, with 8 bases identical to TRBD1. Losses at the gene ends were 5 bases for V and 4 bases for J; bases not matched to a gene: 10. There are 16 residues in the CDR3. Germline V CDR1 and CDR2: SGHAT, FQNNGV. The CDR3 nucleotides read TGTGCCAGCAGCCCCCTGGGACAGGTCTCGGGAAACACCATATATTTT. Encoded protein: CASSPLGQVSGNTIYF.

The rearrangement uses TRBV29-1 and TRBJ1-1, with no clear D. Germline-derived CDR1 and CDR2 are SQVTM and ANQGSEA. The V and J ends lost 1 base and 0 bases respectively, with 18 bases between them. This CDR3 comprises 17 residues. The DNA for the CDR3 is TGCAGCGTTGAAGCGGAGGGCCGAGGATATATGAACACTGAAGCTTTCTTT. Protein product: CSVEAEGRGYMNTEAFF. Filled out from reference TRBV29-1 and TRBJ1-1, the complete variable domain reads SAVISQKPSRDICQRGTSLTIQCQVDSQVTMMFWYRQQPGQSLTLIATANQGSEATYESGFVIDKFPISRPNLTFSTLTVSNMSPEDSSIYLCSVEAEGRGYMNTEAFFGQGTRLTVV.

This clonotype was picked up many times. This rearrangement joins TRBV7-9 to TRBJ2-7; unclear D gene. V was trimmed by 5 bases and J by 7 bases, leaving 15 bases between them. The CDR3 is made up of 13 amino acids. Germline loops: CDR1 SEHNR, CDR2 FQNEAQ (reference sequence). The DNA for the CDR3 is TGTGCCAGCAGCGACATTGTGGGGTCTGAGCAGTACTTC. Its translation: CASSDIVGSEQYF.

This clonotype was counted at least ten times. CDR3 in amino acids: CASSTRRGSYEQYF. CDR3 in DNA: TGTGCCAGCAGTACCCGGAGGGGCTCCTACGAGCAGTACTTC. J is TRBJ2-7 and V is TRBV6-2 or TRBV6-3; D is possibly TRBD2 (6 bases). Trimming removed 5 bases at V and 0 bases at J, with 11 bases between. CDR3 length: 14 amino acids. The germline V gene has CDR1 MNHEY and CDR2 SVGEGT.

Sample share makes this clonotype medium-sized. The V call is TRBV10-3, the J call TRBJ2-1; 8 bases map to TRBD2. Trimming removed 5 bases from V and 6 bases from J; junction bases left unmatched: 15. This CDR3 has 17 amino acids. Germline values: CDR1 ENHRY, CDR2 SYGVKD. The CDR3: CAISYGEGLAGANEQFF. In nucleotides, the CDR3 is TGTGCCATCAGTTATGGGGAAGGGCTAGCGGGTGCCAATGAGCAGTTCTTC.

This clonotype was seen at least ten times. The CDR3 coding sequence is TGTGCCAGCAGCTTAAGTTATGGGGACTACCGCTCCTACGAGCAGTACTTC. Its translation: CASSLSYGDYRSYEQYF. This chain joins TRBV11-2 and TRBJ2-7; 7 positions match TRBD2. In germline, CDR1 is SGHAT, CDR2 FQNNGV. V was pared by 2 bases and J by 0 bases, with 10 bases of the junction left unmatched. This CDR3 is 17 amino acids long. The full variable domain, rest sourced from reference TRBV11-2 and TRBJ2-7, is EAGVAQSPRYKIIEKRQSVAFWCNPISGHATLYWYQQILGQGPKLLIQFQNNGVVDDSQLPKDRFSAERLKGVDSTLKIQPAKLEDSAVYLCASSLSYGDYRSYEQYFGPGTRLTVT.